This T cell receptor beta chain originates from a study of T cell responses to AZD1222 COVID-19 vaccine. For the study at large: Second doses were pooled across both intervals (about 4 or about 12 weeks).

Measured with immunoSEQ multiplex PCR; TCRdb has only the in-frame clones, and not every one. The repertoire includes fewer than 35,000 clones, more than 85% of them detected once, and under 50% sits in the top ten. Study conclusions and caveats: Reports say nearly half of spike-specific TCRs go after unmutated variant regions. Regions 160-218 and 743-854 dominated among vaccine-associated CD4 TCRs spanning spike.

Worth noting for this clone: The target antigen is unknown.

V was clipped by 5 bases and J by 3 bases, with 11 bases between them. Germline assignment: CDR1 SQVTM and CDR2 ANQGSEA. The CDR3 totals 13 residues. This chain uses TRBV29-1 with TRBJ1-5, with D unresolved. This material consisted of peripheral blood, taken on day 0 of AZD1222 vaccination. The clonotype originates from an adult in good health. The CDR3 is CSVLVGINQPQHF. The CDR3 nucleotides read TGCAGCGTTTTGGTAGGGATCAATCAGCCCCAGCATTTT.